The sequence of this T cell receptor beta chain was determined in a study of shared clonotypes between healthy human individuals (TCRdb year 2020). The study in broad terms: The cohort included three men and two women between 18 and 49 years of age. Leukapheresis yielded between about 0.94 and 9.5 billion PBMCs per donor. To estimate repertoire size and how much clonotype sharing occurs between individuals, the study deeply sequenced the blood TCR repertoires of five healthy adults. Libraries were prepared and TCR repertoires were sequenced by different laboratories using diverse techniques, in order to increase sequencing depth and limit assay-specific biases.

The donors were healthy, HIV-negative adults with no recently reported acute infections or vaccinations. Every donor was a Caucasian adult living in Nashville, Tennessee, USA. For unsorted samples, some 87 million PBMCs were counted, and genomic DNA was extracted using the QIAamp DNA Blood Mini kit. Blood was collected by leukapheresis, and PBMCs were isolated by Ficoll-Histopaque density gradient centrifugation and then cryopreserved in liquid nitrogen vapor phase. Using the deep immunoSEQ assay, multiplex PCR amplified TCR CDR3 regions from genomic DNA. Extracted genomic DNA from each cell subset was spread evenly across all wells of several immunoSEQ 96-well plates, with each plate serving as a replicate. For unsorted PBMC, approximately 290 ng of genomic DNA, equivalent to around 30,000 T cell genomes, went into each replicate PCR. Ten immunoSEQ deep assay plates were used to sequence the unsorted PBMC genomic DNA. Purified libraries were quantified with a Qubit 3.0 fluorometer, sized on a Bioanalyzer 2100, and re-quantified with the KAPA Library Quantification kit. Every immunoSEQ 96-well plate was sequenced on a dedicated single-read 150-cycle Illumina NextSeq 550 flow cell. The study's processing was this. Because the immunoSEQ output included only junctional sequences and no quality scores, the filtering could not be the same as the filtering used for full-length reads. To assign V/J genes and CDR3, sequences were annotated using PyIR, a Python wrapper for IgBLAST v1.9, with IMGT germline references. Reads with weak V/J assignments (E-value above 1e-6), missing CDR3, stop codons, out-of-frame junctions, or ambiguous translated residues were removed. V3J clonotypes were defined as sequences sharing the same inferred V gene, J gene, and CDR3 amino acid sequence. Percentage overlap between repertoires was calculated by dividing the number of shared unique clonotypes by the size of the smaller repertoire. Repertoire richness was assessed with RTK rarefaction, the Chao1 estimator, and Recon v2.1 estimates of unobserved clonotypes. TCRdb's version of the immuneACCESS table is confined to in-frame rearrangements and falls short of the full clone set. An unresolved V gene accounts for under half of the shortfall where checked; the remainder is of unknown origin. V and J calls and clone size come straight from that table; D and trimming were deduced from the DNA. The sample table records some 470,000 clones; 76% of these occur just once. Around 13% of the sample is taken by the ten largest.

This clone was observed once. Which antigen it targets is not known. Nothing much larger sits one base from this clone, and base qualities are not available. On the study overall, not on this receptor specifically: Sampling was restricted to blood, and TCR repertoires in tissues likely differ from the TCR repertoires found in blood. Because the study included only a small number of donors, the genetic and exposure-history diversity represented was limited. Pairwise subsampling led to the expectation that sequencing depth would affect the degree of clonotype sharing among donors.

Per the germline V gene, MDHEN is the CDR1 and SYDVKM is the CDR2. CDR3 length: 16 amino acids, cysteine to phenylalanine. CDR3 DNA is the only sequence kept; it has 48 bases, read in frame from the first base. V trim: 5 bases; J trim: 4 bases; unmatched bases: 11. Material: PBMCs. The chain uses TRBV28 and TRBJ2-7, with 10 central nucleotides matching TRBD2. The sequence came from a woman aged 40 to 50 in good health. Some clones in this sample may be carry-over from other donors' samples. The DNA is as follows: TGTGCCAGCAGTCTACCTCCTCTAGCGGGAGCTTACGAGCAGTACTTC. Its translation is CASSLPPLAGAYEQYF.